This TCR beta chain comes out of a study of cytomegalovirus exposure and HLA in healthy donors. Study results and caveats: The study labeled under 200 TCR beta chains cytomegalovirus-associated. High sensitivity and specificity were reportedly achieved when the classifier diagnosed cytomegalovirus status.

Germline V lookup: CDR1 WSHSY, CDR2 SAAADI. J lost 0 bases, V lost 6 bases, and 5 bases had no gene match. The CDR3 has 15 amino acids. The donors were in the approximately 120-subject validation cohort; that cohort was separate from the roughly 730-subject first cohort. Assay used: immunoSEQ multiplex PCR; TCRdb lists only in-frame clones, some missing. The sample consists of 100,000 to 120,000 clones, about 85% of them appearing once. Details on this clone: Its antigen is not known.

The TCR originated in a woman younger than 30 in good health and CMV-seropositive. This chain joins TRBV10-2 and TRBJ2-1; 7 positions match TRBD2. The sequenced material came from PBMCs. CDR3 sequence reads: CASRAGANSYNEQFF. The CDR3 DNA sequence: TGCGCCAGCAGGGCGGGAGCGAACTCCTACAATGAGCAGTTCTTC.